These T cell receptor beta chains were read from a single sample in a study of T-cell memory formation after mild COVID-19. TCRdb analysed the 5' RACE reads with MiXCR anew, one entry per CDR3 protein. The table records 170,000 or so distinct CDR3 sequences, around a fifth of them present only once. The sample consisted of PBMCs or a T cell subset sorted from them (not recorded which). These receptors were collected from an adult woman who had mild COVID-19 (a few samples of this study predate the infection). Cell type and time point are not known. CDR3s leave out the opening cysteine and the closing phenylalanine or tryptophan. The D gene is left open where the match is weak.

j_call: TRBJ2-4; d_call: -; v_call: TRBV11-2; cdr3_aa: ASSLDPTDLQNIQY
j_call: TRBJ2-5; d_call: TRBD2; v_call: TRBV29-1; cdr3_aa: SVGEGAQETQY
j_call: TRBJ2-7; d_call: -; v_call: TRBV7-6; cdr3_aa: ASSPGTFHYEQY
j_call: TRBJ2-2; d_call: -; v_call: TRBV7-7; cdr3_aa: ASSLTQGFSGTGELF
j_call: TRBJ1-1; d_call: TRBD1; v_call: TRBV9; cdr3_aa: ASSAGTVQNTEAF
j_call: TRBJ2-5; d_call: TRBD2; v_call: TRBV14; cdr3_aa: ASSQGTSGKETQY
j_call: TRBJ2-3; d_call: TRBD1; v_call: TRBV12-3/TRBV12-4; cdr3_aa: ASSMDRGTLADTQY
j_call: TRBJ2-7; d_call: TRBD2; v_call: TRBV5-1; cdr3_aa: ASSLAGGGIYEQY
j_call: TRBJ2-7; d_call: -; v_call: TRBV20-1; cdr3_aa: SASHLGGGYEQY
j_call: TRBJ2-2; d_call: -; v_call: TRBV5-5; cdr3_aa: ASSFITANTGELF
j_call: TRBJ2-7; d_call: -; v_call: TRBV7-9; cdr3_aa: ASSPIGGSYEQY
j_call: TRBJ1-3; d_call: -; v_call: TRBV9; cdr3_aa: ASSVPTNGGNTIY
j_call: TRBJ2-7; d_call: TRBD2; v_call: TRBV6-2/TRBV6-3; cdr3_aa: ASSWTAGDPYEQY
j_call: TRBJ1-1; d_call: -; v_call: TRBV12-3/TRBV12-4; cdr3_aa: ASSFSAIPNTEAF
j_call: TRBJ1-6; d_call: -; v_call: TRBV5-1; cdr3_aa: ASSLVGNSPLH
j_call: TRBJ2-1; d_call: -; v_call: TRBV12-3/TRBV12-4; cdr3_aa: ASSPPWRGLNEQF
j_call: TRBJ2-1; d_call: -; v_call: TRBV27; cdr3_aa: ASSLRRGGDFTYNEQF
j_call: TRBJ2-7; d_call: -; v_call: TRBV9; cdr3_aa: ASSVDVDEGYEQY
j_call: TRBJ2-5; d_call: -; v_call: TRBV5-1; cdr3_aa: ASSLEVTEETQY
j_call: TRBJ2-3; d_call: -; v_call: TRBV9; cdr3_aa: ASSFFYQDTQY
j_call: TRBJ2-7; d_call: TRBD2; v_call: TRBV9; cdr3_aa: ASSVAGTSGPYEQY
j_call: TRBJ2-1; d_call: -; v_call: TRBV7-9; cdr3_aa: ASSYRRGAGNEQF
j_call: TRBJ2-7; d_call: -; v_call: TRBV24-1; cdr3_aa: ATSAGRISHIYEQY
j_call: TRBJ2-5; d_call: -; v_call: TRBV15; cdr3_aa: ATSIGTGAETQY
j_call: TRBJ2-3; d_call: TRBD2; v_call: TRBV6-5; cdr3_aa: ASSSASGGLTDTQY
j_call: TRBJ2-2; d_call: -; v_call: TRBV5-4; cdr3_aa: ASSLAVGPNTGELF
j_call: TRBJ2-1; d_call: TRBD2; v_call: TRBV5-1; cdr3_aa: ASSLAGTSGPYNEQF